A selection of T cell receptor beta chains follows, all from one sample in a study of cytomegalovirus exposure and HLA in healthy donors. Method: immunoSEQ multiplex PCR; TCRdb's copy keeps in-frame clones and lacks some. This sample has about 73,000 clones, with about 95% found just once. The sequenced sample consisted of PBMCs. The source of these receptors is a man in his late teens or twenties in good health and CMV-seronegative. CDR3s leave out the opening cysteine and the closing phenylalanine or tryptophan.

j_gene: TRBJ1-1; v_gene: TRBV5-1; len: 14; CDR3aa: ASSLATGTANTEAF
j_gene: TRBJ1-1; v_gene: TRBV11-3; len: 8; CDR3aa: ATAGTEAF
j_gene: TRBJ2-2; v_gene: TRBV27; len: 10; CDR3aa: ASTRLKRGAV
j_gene: TRBJ2-3; v_gene: TRBV7-9; len: 14; CDR3aa: ASSSLAGGLTDTQY
j_gene: TRBJ2-7; v_gene: TRBV28; len: 11; CDR3aa: ASRTGVEYEQY
j_gene: TRBJ2-1; v_gene: TRBV5-6; len: 12; CDR3aa: ASSLGTPYNEQF
j_gene: TRBJ1-5; v_gene: TRBV7-7; len: 13; CDR3aa: ASSLTDREVQPQH
j_gene: TRBJ2-1; v_gene: TRBV9; len: 10; CDR3aa: ASSATDNEQF
j_gene: TRBJ1-4; v_gene: TRBV30; len: 14; CDR3aa: AWSRDRVATNEKLF
j_gene: TRBJ2-3; v_gene: TRBV6-6; len: 12; CDR3aa: ASSSTGSTDTQY
j_gene: TRBJ1-1; v_gene: TRBV2; len: 12; CDR3aa: ASSETDLNTEAF
j_gene: TRBJ1-1; v_gene: TRBV19; len: 12; CDR3aa: ASSIGLGGTEAF
j_gene: TRBJ2-2; v_gene: TRBV27; len: 10; CDR3aa: ASSLGGGELF
j_gene: TRBJ1-4; v_gene: TRBV10-3; len: 12; CDR3aa: AISEGVANEKLF
j_gene: TRBJ1-4; v_gene: TRBV5-1; len: 14; CDR3aa: ASSLGDRETNEKLF
j_gene: TRBJ2-3; v_gene: TRBV4-1; len: 14; CDR3aa: ASSPYSGASTDTQY
j_gene: TRBJ1-1; v_gene: TRBV5-4; len: 14; CDR3aa: ASSSGPPAAGTEAF
j_gene: TRBJ2-3; v_gene: TRBV4-3; len: 15; CDR3aa: ASSQAGLADNTDTQY
j_gene: TRBJ2-7; v_gene: TRBV6-5; len: 12; CDR3aa: ASSQGQGLYEQY
j_gene: TRBJ1-1; v_gene: TRBV7-2; len: 13; CDR3aa: ASSRDIAPNTEAF
j_gene: TRBJ2-1; v_gene: TRBV27; len: 12; CDR3aa: ASSFGLEGTKQF
j_gene: TRBJ2-6; v_gene: TRBV5-4; len: 16; CDR3aa: ASSNSYRDLSGANVLT
j_gene: TRBJ1-2; v_gene: TRBV19; len: 15; CDR3aa: ASTPVFPSDSQNGYT
j_gene: TRBJ2-7; v_gene: TRBV7-8; len: 13; CDR3aa: ASSQTSGGAGEQY
j_gene: TRBJ1-1; v_gene: TRBV7-9; len: 12; CDR3aa: ASRKGSEGTEAF
j_gene: TRBJ1-4; v_gene: TRBV5-6; len: 12; CDR3aa: ASSPGQINEKLF
j_gene: TRBJ2-4; v_gene: TRBV5-1; len: 15; CDR3aa: ASSRGPGQGGKNIQY
j_gene: TRBJ2-1; v_gene: TRBV28; len: 12; CDR3aa: ASSHPQGADEQF
j_gene: TRBJ2-5; v_gene: TRBV4-1; len: 12; CDR3aa: ASSSQIFSETQY
j_gene: TRBJ1-1; v_gene: TRBV19; len: 13; CDR3aa: ASSIGGLMNTEAF
j_gene: TRBJ1-2; v_gene: TRBV7-3; len: 11; CDR3aa: ASKAPGAYGYT
j_gene: TRBJ2-3; v_gene: TRBV29-1; len: 13; CDR3aa: SVLRGAEHTDTQY
j_gene: TRBJ1-1; v_gene: TRBV5-8; len: 12; CDR3aa: ASRHKARGVEAF
j_gene: TRBJ2-3; v_gene: TRBV30; len: 9; CDR3aa: ASDRGYTQY
j_gene: TRBJ1-2; v_gene: TRBV4-3; len: 15; CDR3aa: ASSQDREEAGAYGYT
j_gene: TRBJ1-2; v_gene: TRBV7-9; len: 11; CDR3aa: ASRQQGNYGYT
j_gene: TRBJ2-2; v_gene: TRBV9; len: 12; CDR3aa: ASSVGRYTGELF
j_gene: TRBJ2-7; v_gene: TRBV15; len: 18; CDR3aa: ATSRGVSGTFGPDAYEQY
j_gene: TRBJ1-1; v_gene: TRBV28; len: 12; CDR3aa: ASSFTGMNTEAF
j_gene: TRBJ2-1; v_gene: TRBV6-5; len: 13; CDR3aa: ASSYSSTLYNEQF
j_gene: TRBJ2-7; v_gene: TRBV27; len: 13; CDR3aa: ASSLGQGVAYEQY
j_gene: TRBJ2-7; v_gene: TRBV30; len: 9; CDR3aa: AWRAVDEQY
j_gene: TRBJ1-1; v_gene: TRBV28; len: 10; CDR3aa: ASTRGTTEAF
j_gene: TRBJ1-2; v_gene: TRBV9; len: 12; CDR3aa: ASSVSSSNYGYT
j_gene: TRBJ2-7; v_gene: TRBV19; len: 14; CDR3aa: ASSKKTGGYDYEQY
j_gene: TRBJ1-2; v_gene: TRBV4-3; len: 13; CDR3aa: ASSQGQGTNYGYT
j_gene: TRBJ1-2; v_gene: TRBV6-1; len: 13; CDR3aa: ASSEAGGPLYGYT
j_gene: TRBJ2-7; v_gene: TRBV27; len: 12; CDR3aa: ASSFGYPSYEQY
j_gene: TRBJ2-1; v_gene: TRBV19; len: 15; CDR3aa: ASSISGREPSYNEQF
j_gene: TRBJ1-3; v_gene: TRBV28; len: 13; CDR3aa: ASTPRTGRYHTIY
j_gene: TRBJ1-2; v_gene: TRBV6-5; len: 13; CDR3aa: ASRGEAQGIYGYT
j_gene: TRBJ2-7; v_gene: TRBV6-1; len: 11; CDR3aa: ATSSAQAYEQY
j_gene: TRBJ1-2; v_gene: TRBV2; len: 7; CDR3aa: AQRNGYT